This T cell receptor (beta chain) was sequenced for a study of T cells in localized non-small cell lung cancer. This clone is medium-sized. The CDR3 runs 18 residues. CDR1 and CDR2 (germline): MNHGY, SAAAGT. V shed 2 bases and J shed 4 bases, with 23 bases lying between them. Repertoires were generated with immunoSEQ multiplex PCR, while TCRdb's copy carries only in-frame clones and drops some. Of about 3,500 clones listed, 15% to 25% were seen once; the top ten hold roughly 5%. This sequence originates from a female donor older than 55 with stage II lung adenocarcinoma. This chain joins TRBV6-8 and TRBJ1-2, with a tentative D call TRBD1 (5 bases). Source: lung tumor tissue, taken before any cancer treatment. CDR3 nucleotides: TGTGCCAGCAGTTACCCGTCCGGGGCTTTGAGTATAGGCTATGGCTACACCTTC. Protein: CASSYPSGALSIGYGYTF.